This is a list of T cell receptor beta chains from one sample in a study of shared clonotypes between healthy human individuals. The protocol was immunoSEQ multiplex PCR, while the TCRdb copy is restricted to in-frame clones and leaves out a portion. The sample lists some 2,100,000 clones; 85% to 95% were seen once. The sequenced sample consisted of naive CD8+ T cells from PBMCs. The receptor set was obtained from a man aged 18 to 30 in good health. Some clones in this sample may be carry-over from other donors' samples. Both conserved end residues are part of each CDR3. A D gene is named only where the DNA matches it firmly. Size tells how often a clone was seen (once, few, many) or the class of an expanded clone, and some rows leave it out.

cdr3_nt | cdr3_aa | clone_size | j_call | d_call | cdr3_length | v_call
TGTGCCAGTAGGCTTACTAGCGAGAGCTCCTACGAGCAGTACTTC | CASRLTSESSYEQYF | NA | TRBJ2-7 | TRBD2 | 15 | TRBV19
TGTGCCAGCAGCTTAGGGGTCGGATCCTACAATGAGCAGTTCTTC | CASSLGVGSYNEQFF | NA | TRBJ2-1 | NA | 15 | TRBV7-9
TGTGCCAGCAGTGACCTGGGCGAGGGGGCCAAAAACATTCAGTACTTC | CASSDLGEGAKNIQYF | NA | TRBJ2-4 | NA | 16 | TRBV2
TGTGCCACCGGAGGGAGGGACTACGAGCAGTACTTC | CATGGRDYEQYF | NA | TRBJ2-7 | TRBD2 | 12 | TRBV15
TGTGCCAGCAGTTTGGACCGGGACAGCATTGGCTACACCTTC | CASSLDRDSIGYTF | NA | TRBJ1-2 | TRBD1 | 14 | TRBV27
TGTGCCAGCAGCTTCCAACAGGGCTACGAGCAGTACTTC | CASSFQQGYEQYF | NA | TRBJ2-7 | NA | 13 | TRBV6-5
TGTGCCAGCAGCTTGGGGTGGGGCTACGAGCAGTACTTC | CASSLGWGYEQYF | NA | TRBJ2-7 | NA | 13 | TRBV7-6
TGTGTAACCAACAGGGGGCTCGAAGCTTTCTTT | CVTNRGLEAFF | once | TRBJ1-1 | TRBD1 | 11 | TRBV27
TGCAGCGCGAGGGAAGGTGGAAATCAGCCCCAGCATTTT | CSAREGGNQPQHF | few | TRBJ1-5 | NA | 13 | TRBV29-1
TGTGCCAGCAGTCACCGACAGGACAGCTTTTTAGGCTACACCTTC | CASSHRQDSFLGYTF | NA | TRBJ1-2 | NA | 15 | TRBV6-1
TGTGCCAGCAGCTCGAGACTAGCGGGCCACACAGATACGCAGTATTTT | CASSSRLAGHTDTQYF | NA | TRBJ2-3 | TRBD2 | 16 | TRBV7-3
TGTGCCAGCAGTTTACTGGGACAGGGGGTCTACAATGAGCAGTTCTTC | CASSLLGQGVYNEQFF | NA | TRBJ2-1 | TRBD1 | 16 | TRBV28
TGTGCCAGCGAGATAGGGGGATGGAGGGCTGAAGCTTTCTTT | CASEIGGWRAEAFF | NA | TRBJ1-1 | NA | 14 | TRBV7-9
TGTGCCAGCAGCGTATCGGGCAGCCAAGAGACCCAGTACTTC | CASSVSGSQETQYF | NA | TRBJ2-5 | NA | 14 | TRBV9
TGTGCCAGCAGTTTTGGGACCACCTACGAGCAGTACTTC | CASSFGTTYEQYF | few | TRBJ2-7 | NA | 13 | TRBV27
TGCGCCAGCAGTGAGTCCAGGGGGCTCCGAGAAGCTTTCTTT | CASSESRGLREAFF | NA | TRBJ1-1 | TRBD1 | 14 | TRBV10-1
TGTGCCAGCAGTCTAAGAGGACAGGGGGCAAACTATGGCTACACCTTC | CASSLRGQGANYGYTF | NA | TRBJ1-2 | TRBD1 | 16 | TRBV27
TGTGCCAGCAGCTCTCGAACGGGTAACGAAGCTTTCTTT | CASSSRTGNEAFF | NA | TRBJ1-1 | NA | 13 | TRBV27
TGTGCCAGTAGTCTAAAAACCGGGGGCCCAAATCAGCCCCAGCATTTT | CASSLKTGGPNQPQHF | NA | TRBJ1-5 | NA | 16 | TRBV19
TGCGCCAGCAGTTACCGGACCGCCAAGGGATACAATGAGCAGTTCTTC | CASSYRTAKGYNEQFF | NA | TRBJ2-1 | NA | 16 | TRBV10-1
TGTGCCAGCAGCGAAGGATTAATAGCGGGAGTCACAGAGACCCAGTACTTC | CASSEGLIAGVTETQYF | NA | TRBJ2-5 | TRBD2 | 17 | TRBV7-2
TGCGCCAGCAGCCGAGGGACTAGCGGCAACAATGAGCAGTTCTTC | CASSRGTSGNNEQFF | NA | TRBJ2-1 | TRBD2 | 15 | TRBV4-3
TGTGCCTGGAGTGAGGGGGGGGCGGCGAACTATGGCTACACCTTC | CAWSEGGAANYGYTF | NA | TRBJ1-2 | NA | 15 | TRBV30
TGTGCCAGCAGTGAATATCGGGCAGGGGGAATTTTAGACTATGGCTACACCTTC | CASSEYRAGGILDYGYTF | NA | TRBJ1-2 | TRBD1 | 18 | TRBV25-1
TGTGCCACCTCGGCTAAGCAAGAGACCCAGTACTTC | CATSAKQETQYF | NA | TRBJ2-5 | NA | 12 | TRBV19
TGTGCCAATTCGGACAGGCCCTACGAGCAGTACTTC | CANSDRPYEQYF | NA | TRBJ2-7 | TRBD1 | 12 | TRBV2
TGTGCCAGCAGAGCACCCGGGACTGGGGGGTACAATGAGCAGTTCTTC | CASRAPGTGGYNEQFF | NA | TRBJ2-1 | NA | 16 | TRBV9
TGTGCCAGCAGCGTAGGATCCGGTGATGGCTACACCTTC | CASSVGSGDGYTF | NA | TRBJ1-2 | NA | 13 | TRBV9
TGTGCCAGTAGTATAGATCGGACAGGGGGGTCTGAAGCTTTCTTT | CASSIDRTGGSEAFF | NA | TRBJ1-1 | TRBD1 | 15 | TRBV19
TGTGCCAGCAGTTTATCCAGGGTGGCCAAAAACATTCAGTACTTC | CASSLSRVAKNIQYF | once | TRBJ2-4 | NA | 15 | TRBV27
TGCGCCAGCAGCCAGTTCGTATTTGGGGGAGGGCAAGAGACCCAGTACTTC | CASSQFVFGGGQETQYF | NA | TRBJ2-5 | TRBD2 | 17 | TRBV4-1
TGTGCCACCAGACAGGGTTTGGGGAACACTGAAGCTTTCTTT | CATRQGLGNTEAFF | NA | TRBJ1-1 | TRBD1 | 14 | TRBV6-5
TGTGCCAGCAGCGTAGGGCGGACCACCTACGAGCAGTACTTC | CASSVGRTTYEQYF | NA | TRBJ2-7 | NA | 14 | TRBV9
TGTGCCAGCAGTGAGACAGGGCTGTCTAATGAAAAACTGTTTTTT | CASSETGLSNEKLFF | once | TRBJ1-4 | TRBD1 | 15 | TRBV25-1
TGTGCCAGCAGCTTAGCCATAATAGAGGGGACTAAACAAGAGACCCAGTACTTC | CASSLAIIEGTKQETQYF | NA | TRBJ2-5 | TRBD2 | 18 | TRBV7-8
TGTGCCAGCAGCGGCCCGCGACAGGGAAGCTCCTACGAGCAGTACTTC | CASSGPRQGSSYEQYF | once | TRBJ2-7 | TRBD1 | 16 | TRBV9
TGTGCCAGCATGGGACTAGCGGGAGAGAAAAACATTCAGTACTTC | CASMGLAGEKNIQYF | NA | TRBJ2-4 | TRBD2 | 15 | TRBV27
TGTGCCAGCAGCGACCGACAGGGAAGGGACGAGCAGTACTTC | CASSDRQGRDEQYF | NA | TRBJ2-7 | TRBD1 | 14 | TRBV7-8
TGCGCCAGCAGTAGGACCCGAAACGAGCAGTACTTC | CASSRTRNEQYF | NA | TRBJ2-7 | NA | 12 | TRBV10-1
TGTGCCAGCAGTCACCCCCCCCCGGGACTCTCCTACGAGCAGTACTTC | CASSHPPPGLSYEQYF | NA | TRBJ2-7 | NA | 16 | TRBV28
TGTGCCAGCAGCGTGGGCGGACAGGACTATGGCTACACCTTC | CASSVGGQDYGYTF | once | TRBJ1-2 | TRBD1 | 14 | TRBV9
TGTGCCAGCAGCCTCTGGGGCATGGATCAAGGCTACACCTTC | CASSLWGMDQGYTF | NA | TRBJ1-2 | NA | 14 | TRBV9
TGTGCCAGCAGCCAAGTGTCAGGGGGCCCGACCGGGGAGCTGTTTTTT | CASSQVSGGPTGELFF | once | TRBJ2-2 | TRBD1 | 16 | TRBV14
TGTGCCAGCAGTGCTTCGACTGCCTACGAGCAGTACTTC | CASSASTAYEQYF | NA | TRBJ2-7 | NA | 13 | TRBV6-1
TGTGCCATCAGTGAGTCTAGCGGGAGTAAGTACGAGCAGTACTTC | CAISESSGSKYEQYF | NA | TRBJ2-7 | TRBD2 | 15 | TRBV10-3
TGTGCCAGCAGCCCTCAAAAGGCAAGATTGGATGAGCAGTTCTTC | CASSPQKARLDEQFF | NA | TRBJ2-1 | NA | 15 | TRBV9